This T cell receptor (beta chain) appears in the sequencing data of a study of blood T cell repertoires in COVID-19. Study at large: Acute-phase and convalescent COVID-19 samples originated in the United States, Italy and Spain.

The method was immunoSEQ multiplex PCR; TCRdb's version includes in-frame clones alone and lacks a portion of them. The profile covers approximately 36,000 clones, with 90% appearing a single time and 25% taken by the ten largest. The germline gives CDR1 SGHDT, CDR2 YYEEEE. Trimming stripped 2 bases from V and 4 bases from J, with 15 bases between. The CDR3 sequence is 15 residues long. V usage is TRBV5-6 and J usage is TRBJ1-2; D is perhaps TRBD1 (6 bases). The sample comprised peripheral blood. The receptor was derived from a man aged 55 to 70 with active or convalescent COVID-19. The CDR3 sequence is CASSFPAGEIYGYTF. The CDR3 DNA sequence: TGTGCCAGCAGCTTCCCCGCAGGGGAGATCTATGGCTACACCTTC.